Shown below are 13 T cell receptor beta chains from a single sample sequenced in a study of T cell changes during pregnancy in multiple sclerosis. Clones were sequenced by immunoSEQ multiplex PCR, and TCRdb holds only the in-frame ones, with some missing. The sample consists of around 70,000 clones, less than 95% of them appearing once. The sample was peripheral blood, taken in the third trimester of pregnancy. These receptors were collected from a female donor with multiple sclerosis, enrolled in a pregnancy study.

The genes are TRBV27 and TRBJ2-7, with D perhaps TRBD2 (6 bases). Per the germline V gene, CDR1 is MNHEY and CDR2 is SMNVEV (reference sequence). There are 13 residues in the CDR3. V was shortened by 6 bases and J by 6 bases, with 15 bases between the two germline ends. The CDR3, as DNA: TGTGCCAGCAGGAGGGCGCAGGAGGGCGAGCAGTACTTC. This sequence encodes CASRRAQEGEQYF.

The CDR3: CASSLDRGDTQYF. The CDR3 DNA follows: TGTGCCAGCAGCTTAGACCGGGGGGATACGCAGTATTTT. The chain uses TRBV13 and TRBJ2-3; possible D gene TRBD2, 6 bases. This CDR3 has 13 residues. Trimming removed 1 base from V and 6 bases from J, with 8 bases in between. CDR1 PRHDT and CDR2 FYEKMQ come from the germline V gene (reference sequence).

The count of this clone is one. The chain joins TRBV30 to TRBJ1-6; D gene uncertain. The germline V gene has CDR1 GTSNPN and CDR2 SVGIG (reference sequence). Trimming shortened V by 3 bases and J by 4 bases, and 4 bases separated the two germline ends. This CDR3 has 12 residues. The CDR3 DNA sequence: TGTGCCTGGAGCCCTTATAATTCACCCCTCCACTTT. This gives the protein CAWSPYNSPLHF.

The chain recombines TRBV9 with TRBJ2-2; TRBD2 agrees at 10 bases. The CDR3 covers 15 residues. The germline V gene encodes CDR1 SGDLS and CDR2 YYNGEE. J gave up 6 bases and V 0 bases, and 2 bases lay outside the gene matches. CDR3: CASSVVSGGAGELFF. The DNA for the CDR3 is TGTGCCAGCAGCGTAGTGAGCGGGGGGGCCGGGGAGCTGTTTTTT.

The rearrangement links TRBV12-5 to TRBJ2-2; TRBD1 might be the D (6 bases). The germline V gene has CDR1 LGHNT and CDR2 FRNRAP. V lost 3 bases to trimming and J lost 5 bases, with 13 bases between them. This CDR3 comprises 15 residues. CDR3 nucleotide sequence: TGTGCTAGTGGTTTTAATGGGGGCGGGACCGGGGAGCTGTTTTTT. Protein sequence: CASGFNGGGTGELFF.

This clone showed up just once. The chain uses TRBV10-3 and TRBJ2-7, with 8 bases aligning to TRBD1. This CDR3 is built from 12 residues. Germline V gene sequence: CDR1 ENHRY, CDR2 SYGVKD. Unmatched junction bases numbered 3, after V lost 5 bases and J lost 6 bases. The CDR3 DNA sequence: TGTGCCATCAGTCCAACAGGGGGCGAGCAGTACTTC. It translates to CAISPTGGEQYF.

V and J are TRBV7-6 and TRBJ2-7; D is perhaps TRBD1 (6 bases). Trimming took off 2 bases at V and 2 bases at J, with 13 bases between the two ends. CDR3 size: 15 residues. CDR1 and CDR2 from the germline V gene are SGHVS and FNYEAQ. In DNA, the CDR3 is TGTGCCAGCAGCTTATCCCCGGGACACCCCTACGAGCAGTACTTC. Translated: CASSLSPGHPYEQYF. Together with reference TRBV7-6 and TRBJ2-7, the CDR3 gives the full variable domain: GAGVSQSPRYKVTKRGQDVALRCDPISGHVSLYWYRQALGQGPEFLTYFNYEAQQDKSGLPNDRFSAERPEGSISTLTIQRTEQRDSAMYRCASSLSPGHPYEQYFGPGTRLTVT.

CDR3 protein: CASSLVGEDTEAFF. CDR3 DNA sequence: TGCGCCAGCAGCTTGGTGGGGGAGGACACTGAAGCTTTCTTT. This chain connects TRBV5-1 to TRBJ1-1, with D perhaps matching TRBD1 (5 bases). Germline V CDR1 and CDR2: SGHRS, YFSETQ. V shed 0 bases and J shed 3 bases, with 9 bases lying between them. The CDR3 is made up of 14 amino acids.

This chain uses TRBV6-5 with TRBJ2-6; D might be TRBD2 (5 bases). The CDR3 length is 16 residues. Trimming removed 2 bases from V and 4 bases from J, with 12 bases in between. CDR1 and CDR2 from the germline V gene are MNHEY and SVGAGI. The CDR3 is CASSYLTGSGANVLTF. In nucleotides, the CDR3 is TGTGCCAGCAGTTACCTCACGGGATCAGGGGCCAACGTCCTGACTTTC.

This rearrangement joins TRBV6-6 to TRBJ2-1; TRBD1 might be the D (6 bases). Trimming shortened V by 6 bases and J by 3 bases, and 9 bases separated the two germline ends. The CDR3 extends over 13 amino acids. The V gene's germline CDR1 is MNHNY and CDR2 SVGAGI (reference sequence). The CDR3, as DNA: TGTGCCAGCAGCCGGGACAACTACAATGAGCAGTTCTTC. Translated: CASSRDNYNEQFF.

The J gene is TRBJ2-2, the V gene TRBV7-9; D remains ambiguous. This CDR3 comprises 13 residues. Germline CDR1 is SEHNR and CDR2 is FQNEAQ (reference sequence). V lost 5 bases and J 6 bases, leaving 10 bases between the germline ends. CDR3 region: CASSPAVPGELFF. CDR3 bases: TGTGCCAGCAGCCCCGCGGTGCCCGGGGAGCTGTTTTTT. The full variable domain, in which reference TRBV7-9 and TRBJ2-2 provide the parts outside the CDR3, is DTGVSQNPRHKITKRGQNVTFRCDPISEHNRLYWYRQTLGQGPEFLTYFQNEAQLEKSRLLSDRFSAERPKGSFSTLEIQRTEQGDSAMYLCASSPAVPGELFFGEGSRLTVL.

The CDR3 DNA sequence: TGTGCCAGCTCACCGACAGTGAGTAAGAATCAGCCCCAGCATTTT. This codes for CASSPTVSKNQPQHF. This chain connects TRBV18 to TRBJ1-5; possible D gene TRBD1, 5 bases. Germline V CDR1 and CDR2: KGHSH, LQKENI. The V gene lost 3 bases and the J gene lost 4 bases, with 13 bases spanning the gap. The CDR3 extends over 15 amino acids. Full variable domain (remainder filled in from reference TRBV18 and TRBJ1-5): NAGVMQNPRHLVRRRGQEARLRCSPMKGHSHVYWYRQLPEEGLKFMVYLQKENIIDESGMPKERFSAEFPKEGPSILRIQQVVRGDSAAYFCASSPTVSKNQPQHFGDGTRLSIL.

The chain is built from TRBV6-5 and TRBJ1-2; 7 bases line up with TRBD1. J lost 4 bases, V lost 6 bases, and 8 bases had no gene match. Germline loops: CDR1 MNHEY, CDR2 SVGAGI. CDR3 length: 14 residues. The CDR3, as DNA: TGTGCCAGCAGACCCACCGGGACAGCCTATGGCTACACCTTC. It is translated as CASRPTGTAYGYTF.